What follows are 10 T cell receptor beta chains derived from one specimen sequenced in a study of shared clonotypes between healthy human individuals. Only in-frame clones appear in the TCRdb table, and some are missing; sequencing was by immunoSEQ multiplex PCR. This table has about 2.1 million clones, roughly 91% appearing once. Naivety among CD8 cells was defined by CD45RO negativity and positive CCR7 selection, thereby excluding terminally differentiated effector memory CD45RA+ cells. Sequenced input: naive CD8+ T cells from PBMCs. These receptors were taken from a man between 18 and 35 years old in good health. Some clones in this sample may be carry-over from other donors' samples.

The chain employs TRBV9 and TRBJ2-3; 8 positions match TRBD1. CDR3 length equals 18 residues. The V gene end was trimmed by 3 bases and the J gene end by 1 base; junction bases not matched to a gene: 13. Germline CDR1 SGDLS, CDR2 YYNGEE. Here the CDR3 reads CASSGPRTGTGGTDTQYF. The DNA for the CDR3 is TGTGCCAGCAGCGGTCCCCGGACAGGGACCGGCGGCACAGATACGCAGTATTTT.

This clone was detected once. The chain joins TRBV4-2 to TRBJ2-6, with unresolved D. V shed 4 bases and J shed 6 bases, with 13 bases lying between them. Germline-derived CDR1 and CDR2 are LGHNA and YNFKEQ. The CDR3 extends over 15 amino acids. CDR3: CASSPIKSLANVLTF. The CDR3 DNA reads TGTGCCAGCAGCCCTATTAAGAGTTTGGCCAACGTCCTGACTTTC.

In this sample, this clone turned up once. The chain is built from TRBV18 and TRBJ2-1, with 10 bases identical to TRBD2. V lost 0 bases and J lost 4; bases outside the gene matches: 6. This CDR3 comprises 17 residues. Germline V gene sequence: CDR1 KGHSH, CDR2 LQKENI. The CDR3 DNA reads TGTGCCAGCTCACCACCGGAACTAGCGGGGCGATACAATGAGCAGTTCTTC. Translated, it gives CASSPPELAGRYNEQFF.

Regarding this clone: Other DNA sequences within the sample encode an identical CDR3. This chain connects TRBV30 to TRBJ2-7, with TRBD1 matching 8 bases. Unmatched junction bases numbered 10, after V lost 2 bases and J lost 10 bases. The CDR3 spans 13 residues. Germline lookup yields CDR1 GTSNPN and CDR2 SVGIG (reference sequence). CDR3 coding DNA: TGTGCCTGGAGTTTGACAGGGGCGGGTGAACAGTACTTC. This codes for CAWSLTGAGEQYF.

With respect to this clone: The identical CDR3 is also encoded by other nucleotide sequences in the sample. J is TRBJ2-2 and V is TRBV25-1; D uncertain. The CDR3 runs to 11 residues. The germline V gene has CDR1 MGHDK and CDR2 SYGVNS. V was cut by 4 bases and J by 8 bases, with 5 bases left in between. The CDR3 sequence is CASSGPGELFF. In DNA form, the CDR3 reads TGTGCCAGCAGTGGGCCGGGGGAGCTGTTTTTT.

The CDR3 here is CASSLRAASLNEQYF. CDR3 sequence (DNA): TGTGCCAGCAGCCTGCGCGCGGCTAGCTTGAACGAGCAGTACTTC. This sequence joins TRBV7-8 and TRBJ2-7; perhaps TRBD2 as D (5 bases). Per the germline V gene, CDR1 is SGHVS and CDR2 is FQNEAQ. The V end was cut by 5 bases, the J end by 5 bases, with 19 bases between. The CDR3 is 15 residues long.

The CDR3 reads CASSSSGRPTGELFF. CDR3 DNA sequence: TGTGCCAGCAGTTCCAGCGGGAGACCCACCGGGGAGCTGTTTTTT. The rearrangement joins TRBV27 to TRBJ2-2; 8 bases agree with TRBD2. The CDR3 has 15 amino acids. Germline CDR1 and CDR2: MNHEY and SMNVEV (reference sequence). V lost 4 bases, J lost 4 bases, and 5 bases stayed unmatched.

For this clone: Other nucleotide sequences in the sample specify the same CDR3. The chain couples TRBV27 to TRBJ1-5; D uncertain. Germline loops: CDR1 MNHEY, CDR2 SMNVEV (reference sequence). The CDR3 loop spans 16 amino acids. V was clipped by 0 bases and J by 2 bases, with 11 bases between them. In DNA, the CDR3 is TGTGCCAGCAGTTTATCCGCGGGCGCGGGCAATCAGCCCCAGCATTTT. Its protein product is CASSLSAGAGNQPQHF.

This rearrangement joins TRBV21-1 to TRBJ2-1; TRBD1 is taken as the D call from the table, unchecked against the DNA. TRBV21-1 is a documented pseudogene. This CDR3 spans 14 amino acids. The CDR3 reads CASRKRGRVNEQFF. The CDR3 DNA reads as TGTGCCAGCAGAAAACGCGGCAGGGTCAATGAGCAGTTCTTC.

The V gene is TRBV7-2, the J gene TRBJ1-1, with D possibly being TRBD1 (6 bases). This CDR3 has 18 residues. Between the trimmed V and J ends, which lost 2 bases and 4 bases, there was a span of 23 bases. In germline, CDR1 is SGHTA, CDR2 FQGNSA. The CDR3 nucleotides are TGTGCCAGCAGCTTATTCAGTACGGGGGGCCTGGGGTCCACTGAAGCTTTCTTT. Encoded protein: CASSLFSTGGLGSTEAFF.